This section outlines one TCR beta chain sequence together with its context. The antigen remains undetermined. This record belongs to a study of tumor-infiltrating lymphocytes in primary liver carcinoma. Study in general: The five patients, who were men and women, ranged in age from 30 to 69 years. The study reported T1-T3 N0M0 tumors spanning 4.2 to 10 cm. Regarding the study as a whole: A fraction of only about 7-25% of top clones appeared in all five tumor regions.

Using a constant-region primer together with ProtoScript II reverse transcriptase, TCR beta cDNA was made from approximately 500 ng of total RNA. A slightly modified ARM-PCR protocol with three nested multiplex PCR rounds produced these TCR beta libraries. Running nine to ten cycles apiece, the first two PCR rounds relied on TRBV1-TRBV30 forward primers together with a C-beta reverse primer. TCRdb used MiXCR to reprocess the multiplex PCR reads, holding one entry per CDR3 protein. The sample carries about 74,000 distinct CDR3 sequences, over 60% recorded once. Trimming shortened V by 9 bases and J by 12 bases, and 21 bases separated the two germline ends. CDR1 and CDR2 from the germline V gene are MNHNS and SASEGT. The CDR3 contains 13 residues. The tissue used was unsorted bulk material of roughly 17-33 mg. RNA and DNA were co-extracted from it with the AllPrep DNA/RNA mini kit.

This rearrangement joins TRBV6-1 to TRBJ2-1; maybe TRBD1 (7 bases). The sample consisted of liver tumor tissue from sampling region 4. Subset given: tumor region T4, right-lateral pole. The clonotype was recovered from a man aged 35 to 55 with primary liver carcinoma and hepatitis B virus infection. CDR3 sequence (DNA): TGTGCCAGTCGTGAAGGCGGCCAGGGGGGGCAGTTCTTC. Translating it yields CASREGGQGGQFF.